Listed below are T cell receptor beta chains from one sample, sequenced in a study of cytomegalovirus exposure and HLA in healthy donors. The repertoire was sequenced with immunoSEQ multiplex PCR; TCRdb's copy has only in-frame clones and lacks some. There are about 130,000 clones in the sample; 65% to 85% occur only once, and less than 2% lies in the top ten. Sequencing was done on a sample of PBMCs. Source of these receptors: a woman between 35 and 50 years old in good health and CMV-seronegative. CDR3s leave out the opening cysteine and the closing phenylalanine or tryptophan. Fields, in order: V gene, clone size, CDR3 protein. Where a row states a size, it is once, few, many or the class of an expanded clone; other rows omit it.

V gene: TRBV2; clone size: once; CDR3 protein: ARTESAGSNEKLF
V gene: TRBV28; clone size: once; CDR3 protein: ASTLQGFYGEQY
V gene: TRBV28; clone size: NA; CDR3 protein: ASSLGGSTNEKLF
V gene: TRBV18; clone size: NA; CDR3 protein: ASSPAGAEAF
V gene: TRBV9; clone size: NA; CDR3 protein: ASSAQGGSTGELF
V gene: TRBV13; clone size: NA; CDR3 protein: ASSGGLSSTDTQY
V gene: TRBV11-2; clone size: NA; CDR3 protein: ASSWGEGREQY
V gene: TRBV18; clone size: NA; CDR3 protein: ASSPVTESPLH
V gene: TRBV25-1; clone size: NA; CDR3 protein: ASSNLGTGENNYGYT
V gene: TRBV2; clone size: NA; CDR3 protein: ASSAGLTNTGELF
V gene: TRBV2; clone size: NA; CDR3 protein: ASEGSTGELF
V gene: TRBV6-5; clone size: NA; CDR3 protein: ASSYSKHRGDYGYT